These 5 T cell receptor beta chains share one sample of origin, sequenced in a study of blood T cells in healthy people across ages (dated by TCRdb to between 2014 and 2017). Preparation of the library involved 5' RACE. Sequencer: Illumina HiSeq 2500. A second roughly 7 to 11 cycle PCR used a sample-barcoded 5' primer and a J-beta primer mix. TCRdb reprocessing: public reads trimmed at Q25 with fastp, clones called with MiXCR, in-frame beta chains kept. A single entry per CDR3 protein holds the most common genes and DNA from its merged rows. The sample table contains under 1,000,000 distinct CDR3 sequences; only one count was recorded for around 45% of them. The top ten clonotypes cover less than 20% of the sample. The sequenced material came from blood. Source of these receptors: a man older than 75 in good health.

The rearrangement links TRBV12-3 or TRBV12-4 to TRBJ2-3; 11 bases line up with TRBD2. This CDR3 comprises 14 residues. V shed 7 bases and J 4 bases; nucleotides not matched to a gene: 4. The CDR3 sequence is CASNLGLAADTQYF. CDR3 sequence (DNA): TGTGCCAGCAACCTGGGACTAGCGGCAGATACGCAGTATTTT.

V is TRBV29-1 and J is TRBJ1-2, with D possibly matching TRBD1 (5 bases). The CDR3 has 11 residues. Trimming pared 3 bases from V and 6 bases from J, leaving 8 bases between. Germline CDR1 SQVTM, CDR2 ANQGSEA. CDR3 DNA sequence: TGCAGCGTTGACAGGGTGGATGGCTACACCTTC. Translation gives CSVDRVDGYTF.

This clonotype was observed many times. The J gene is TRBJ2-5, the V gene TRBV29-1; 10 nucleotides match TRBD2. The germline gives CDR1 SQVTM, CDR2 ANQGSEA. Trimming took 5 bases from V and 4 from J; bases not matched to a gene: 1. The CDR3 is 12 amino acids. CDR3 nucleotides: TGCAGCGTTAGACTAGCGGGAGAGACCCAGTACTTC. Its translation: CSVRLAGETQYF.

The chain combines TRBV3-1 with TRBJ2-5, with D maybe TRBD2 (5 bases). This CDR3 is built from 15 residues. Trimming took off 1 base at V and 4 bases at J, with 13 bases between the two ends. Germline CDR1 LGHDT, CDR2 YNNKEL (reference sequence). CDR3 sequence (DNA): TGTGCCAGCAGCCAAGGGGCCACTAGAGTAGAGACCCAGTACTTC. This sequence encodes CASSQGATRVETQYF.

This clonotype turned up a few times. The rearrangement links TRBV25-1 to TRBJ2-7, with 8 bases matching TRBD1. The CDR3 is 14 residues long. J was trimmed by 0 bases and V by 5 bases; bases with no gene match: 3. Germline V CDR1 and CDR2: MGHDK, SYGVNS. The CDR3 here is CASSTDRDSYEQYF. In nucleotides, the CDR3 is TGTGCCAGCAGTACGGACAGGGACTCCTACGAGCAGTACTTC.